This T cell receptor (beta chain) was identified during a study of beta chain features in type 1 diabetes. In the case of this clone: The antigen remains unidentified.

Trimming removed 6 bases from V and 1 base from J; junction bases left unmatched: 2. CDR1 and CDR2 from the germline V gene are SNHLY and FYNNEI. CDR3 length: 14 amino acids. Broader study findings: HLA influence on TCRB rearrangement stayed unresolved here.

The entirety of the isolated RNA underwent reverse transcription, so expressed TCRB transcripts were sequenced. Data came from immunoSEQ multiplex PCR; TCRdb stores just in-frame clones and leaves some out. The sample lists about 140,000 clones, roughly 9.3% seen once, with 0.65% in the top ten. The source material was central memory CD4+ T cells from blood. The chain links TRBV2 to TRBJ2-3, with 9 bases aligning to TRBD2. The sequence was obtained from a woman in her thirties or forties in good health. This CDR3 reads CASRRGGGTDTQYF. CDR3 bases: TGTGCCAGCAGGCGGGGGGGCGGCACAGATACGCAGTATTTT.